A selection of T cell receptor beta chains follows, all from one sample in a study of technical replicates of blood from a few donors. Libraries were prepared by immunoSEQ multiplex PCR; TCRdb keeps only in-frame clonotypes and omits some of them. The sample records fewer than 70,000 clones, 86% being singletons. Sample: PBMCs. Receptors originate from a human donor in good health. Some clones in this sample may be carry-over from other donors' samples. The CDR3 runs from the conserved cysteine through the conserved F or W. D genes are given only for firm matches. Not all rows give a size; the values are once, few, many and, for expanded clones, a class.

d_call j_call clone_size v_call cdr3_nt cdr3_aa
TRBD1 TRBJ1-3 . TRBV4-2 TGTGCCAGCAGCTCCCGGACAGGGAACTCTGGAAACACCATATATTTT CASSSRTGNSGNTIYF
. TRBJ2-6 . TRBV5-8 TGTGCCAGCAGTCGCGGGACGTCCCCCGTCCTGACTTTC CASSRGTSPVLTF
TRBD1 TRBJ2-7 once TRBV5-4 TGTGCCAGCAGCTCCCCGGGACAGGGGTCCTACGAGCAGTACTTC CASSSPGQGSYEQYF
TRBD2 TRBJ2-2 many TRBV6-1 TGTGCCAGCAGTGAACGGACGAGGGGGATGGTAGCGGGGGGGTTTGGGACCGGGGAGCTGTTTTTT CASSERTRGMVAGGFGTGELFF
. TRBJ1-5 . TRBV15 TGTGCCACCAGCAGAGGATGGGGCGATCAGCCCCAGCATTTT CATSRGWGDQPQHF
TRBD2 TRBJ2-7 . TRBV7-6 TGTGCCAGCAGCTTAGGTGGCGGGAGGGCCTACGAGCAGTACTTC CASSLGGGRAYEQYF
TRBD2 TRBJ2-3 . TRBV27 TGTGCCAGCAGTCTGACTAGCGGGGGGTCATCAGATACGCAGTATTTT CASSLTSGGSSDTQYF
. TRBJ2-1 . TRBV7-2 TGTGCCAGCAGCTTAGGCAGGGGCAGGCAGGACAATGAGCAGTTCTTC CASSLGRGRQDNEQFF
. TRBJ1-6 . TRBV18 TGTGCCAGCTCACCCTCAGGCAAGAATTCACCCCTCCACTTT CASSPSGKNSPLHF
. TRBJ1-3 few TRBV21-1 TGTGCCGACTCTCCCCCCGGGACTGGAAACACCATATATTTT CADSPPGTGNTIYF
TRBD1 TRBJ2-3 . TRBV7-8 TGTGCCAGCAGCCCCCGACAGGGCCGGGGAGATACGCAGTATTTT CASSPRQGRGDTQYF
TRBD1 TRBJ1-5 . TRBV15 TGTGCCACCAGCAGTGACAGGGTGGGTCAGCCCCAGCATTTT CATSSDRVGQPQHF
TRBD1 TRBJ2-7 . TRBV6-5 TGTGCCAGCAGTTACCATTCCGGGACAGGTTACGAGCAGTACTTC CASSYHSGTGYEQYF
. TRBJ1-3 . TRBV5-1 TGCGCCAGCAGCTTGGATGGGGGAGGAAATTCTGGAAACACCATATATTTT CASSLDGGGNSGNTIYF
. TRBJ2-5 . TRBV6-1 TGTGCCAGCAGTGGCCGGGACAAGGGTCAAGAGACCCAGTACTTC CASSGRDKGQETQYF
TRBD2 TRBJ2-7 . TRBV7-2 TGTGCCAGCAGCTTATTTTACCTAGCGGGAGGCCCCTACGAGCAGTACTTC CASSLFYLAGGPYEQYF
TRBD1 TRBJ2-3 . TRBV6-5 TGTGCCAGCAGTAGACAGGGGGCGTCAGATACGCAGTATTTT CASSRQGASDTQYF
TRBD1 TRBJ1-1 . TRBV19 TGTGCCAGTACCCGGGACAGGTCTATTGTTGAAGCTTTCTTT CASTRDRSIVEAFF
TRBD2 TRBJ2-1 . TRBV7-9 TGTGCCAGCAACAAAGACTCATGGGTAGCGGGGGCCTACAATGAGCAGTTCTTC CASNKDSWVAGAYNEQFF
. TRBJ2-2 many TRBV6-5 TGTGCCAGCAGTTACTATTCTGGTTCGGCCGGGGAGCTGTTTTTT CASSYYSGSAGELFF